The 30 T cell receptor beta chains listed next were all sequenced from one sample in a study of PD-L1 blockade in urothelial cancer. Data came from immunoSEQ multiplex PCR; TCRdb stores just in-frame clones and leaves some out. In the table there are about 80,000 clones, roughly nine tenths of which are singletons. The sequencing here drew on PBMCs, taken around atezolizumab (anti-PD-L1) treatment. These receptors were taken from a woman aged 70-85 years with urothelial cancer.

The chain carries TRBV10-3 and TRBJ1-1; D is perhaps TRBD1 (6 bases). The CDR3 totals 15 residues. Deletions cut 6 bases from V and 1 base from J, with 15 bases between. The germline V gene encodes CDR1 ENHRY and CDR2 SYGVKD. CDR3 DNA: TGTGCCATCAGGGAGGACAGACACCAGAACACTGAAGCTTTCTTT. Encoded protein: CAIREDRHQNTEAFF.

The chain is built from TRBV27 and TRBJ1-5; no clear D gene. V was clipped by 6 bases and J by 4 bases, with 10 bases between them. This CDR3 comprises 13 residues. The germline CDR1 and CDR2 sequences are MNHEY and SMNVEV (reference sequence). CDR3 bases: TGTGCCAGCAGGAGGGAGTTGAATCAGCCCCAGCATTTT. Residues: CASRRELNQPQHF.

Written as DNA, the CDR3 is TGCGCCAGCAGCCTAGGTCTCGACATAGGGGTATCCTACACCTTC. This translates into CASSLGLDIGVSYTF. The genes are TRBV5-1 and TRBJ1-2; TRBD1 might be the D (5 bases). In germline, CDR1 is SGHRS, CDR2 YFSETQ. V gave up 4 bases and J gave up 10 bases, with 23 bases separating them. The CDR3 consists of 15 residues.

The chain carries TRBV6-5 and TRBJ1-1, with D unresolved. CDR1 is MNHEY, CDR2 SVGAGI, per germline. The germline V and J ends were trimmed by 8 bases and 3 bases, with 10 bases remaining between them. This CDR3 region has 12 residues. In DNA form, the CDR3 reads TGTGCCAGCTCTACTTCGGACACTGAAGCTTTCTTT. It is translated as CASSTSDTEAFF.

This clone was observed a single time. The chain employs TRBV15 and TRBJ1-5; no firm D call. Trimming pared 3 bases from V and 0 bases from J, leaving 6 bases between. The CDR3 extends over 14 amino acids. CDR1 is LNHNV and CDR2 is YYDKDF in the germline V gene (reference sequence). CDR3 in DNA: TGTGCCACCAGCAGGTCCCGTAGCAATCAGCCCCAGCATTTT. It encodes CATSRSRSNQPQHF.

The CDR3 loop is CASSFPSGDQETQYF. CDR3 sequence (DNA): TGCGCCAGCAGCTTTCCTAGCGGGGATCAAGAGACCCAGTACTTC. The chain uses TRBV5-1 and TRBJ2-5; 9 positions match TRBD2. Per the germline V gene, CDR1 is SGHRS and CDR2 is YFSETQ. This CDR3 is built from 15 residues. The V segment lost 2 bases and the J segment 2 bases; nucleotides outside the gene matches: 4.

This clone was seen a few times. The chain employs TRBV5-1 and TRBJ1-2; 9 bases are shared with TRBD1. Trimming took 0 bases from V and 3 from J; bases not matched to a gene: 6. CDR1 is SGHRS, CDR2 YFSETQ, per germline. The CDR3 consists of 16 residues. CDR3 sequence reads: CASSLGRDRAHYGYTF. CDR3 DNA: TGCGCCAGCAGCTTGGGGAGGGACAGGGCTCACTATGGCTACACCTTC.

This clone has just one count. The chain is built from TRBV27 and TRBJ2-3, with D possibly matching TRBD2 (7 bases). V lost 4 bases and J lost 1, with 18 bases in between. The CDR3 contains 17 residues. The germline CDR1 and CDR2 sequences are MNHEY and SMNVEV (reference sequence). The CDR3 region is CASSSSWGGFRTDTQYF. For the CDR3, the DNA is TGTGCCAGCAGTTCCTCCTGGGGGGGCTTTCGCACAGATACGCAGTATTTT.

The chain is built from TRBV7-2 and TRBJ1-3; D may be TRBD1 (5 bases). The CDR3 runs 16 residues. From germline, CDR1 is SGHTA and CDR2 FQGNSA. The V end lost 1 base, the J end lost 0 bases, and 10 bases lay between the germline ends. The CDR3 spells CASSLGGPLSGNTIYF. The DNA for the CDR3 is TGTGCCAGCAGCTTAGGGGGCCCTCTCTCTGGAAACACCATATATTTT.

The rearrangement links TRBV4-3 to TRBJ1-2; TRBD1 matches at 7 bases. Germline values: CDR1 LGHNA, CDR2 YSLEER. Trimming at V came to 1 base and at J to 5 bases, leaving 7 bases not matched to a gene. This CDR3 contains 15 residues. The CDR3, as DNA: TGCGCCAGCAGCCAAGGGTACAGGGGAGAATATGGCTACACCTTC. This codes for CASSQGYRGEYGYTF.

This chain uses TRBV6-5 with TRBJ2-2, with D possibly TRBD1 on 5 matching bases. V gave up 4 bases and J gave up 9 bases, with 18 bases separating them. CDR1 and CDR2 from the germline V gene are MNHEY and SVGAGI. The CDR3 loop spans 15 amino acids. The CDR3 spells CASSSDSQDHRELFF. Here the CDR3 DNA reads TGTGCCAGCAGTTCTGACAGCCAAGATCACCGGGAGCTGTTTTTT.

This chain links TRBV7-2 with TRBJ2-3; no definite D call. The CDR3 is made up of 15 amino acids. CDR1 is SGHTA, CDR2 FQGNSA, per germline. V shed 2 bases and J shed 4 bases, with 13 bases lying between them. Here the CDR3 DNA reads TGTGCCAGCAGCTTAATGGTAGCTACCGCAGATACGCAGTATTTT. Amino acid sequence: CASSLMVATADTQYF.

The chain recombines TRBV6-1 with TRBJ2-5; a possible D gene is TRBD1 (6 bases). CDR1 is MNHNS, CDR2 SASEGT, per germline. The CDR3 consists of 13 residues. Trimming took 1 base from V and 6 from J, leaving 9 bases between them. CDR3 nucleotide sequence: TGTGCCAGCAGTGAAGGTGACAGGCAGACCCAGTACTTC. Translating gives CASSEGDRQTQYF.

Here the CDR3 DNA reads TGTGCCAGCAGTTACGGGACAGAAGCTAACTATGGCTACACCTTC. Translated: CASSYGTEANYGYTF. The J gene is TRBJ1-2, the V gene TRBV6-6; 7 nucleotides line up with TRBD1. The CDR3 consists of 15 residues. Trimming removed 2 bases from V and 0 bases from J; junction bases left unmatched: 3. Germline V gene data show CDR1 as MNHNY and CDR2 as SVGAGI (reference sequence).

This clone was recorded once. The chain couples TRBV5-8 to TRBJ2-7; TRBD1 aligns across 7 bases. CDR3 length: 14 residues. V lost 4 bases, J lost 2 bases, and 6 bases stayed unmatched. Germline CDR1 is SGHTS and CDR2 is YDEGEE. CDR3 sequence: CASSVRGQTYEQYF. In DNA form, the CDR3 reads TGTGCCAGCAGCGTGAGGGGACAGACCTACGAGCAGTACTTC. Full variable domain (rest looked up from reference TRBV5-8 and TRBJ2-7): EAGVTQSPTHLIKTRGQQATLRCSPISGHTSVYWYQQALGLGLQFLLWYDEGEERNRGNFPPRFSGRQFPNYSSELNVNALELEDSALYLCASSVRGQTYEQYFGPGTRLTVT.

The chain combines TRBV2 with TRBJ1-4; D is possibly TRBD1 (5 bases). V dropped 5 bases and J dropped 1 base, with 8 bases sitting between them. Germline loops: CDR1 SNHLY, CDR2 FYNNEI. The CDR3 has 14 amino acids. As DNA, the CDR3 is TGTGCCAGCAGTTCCCAGGGAACTAATGAAAAACTGTTTTTT. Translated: CASSSQGTNEKLFF. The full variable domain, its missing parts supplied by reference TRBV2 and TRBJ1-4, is EPEVTQTPSHQVTQMGQEVILRCVPISNHLYFYWYRQILGQKVEFLVSFYNNEISEKSEIFDDQFSVERPDGSNFTLKIRSTKLEDSAMYFCASSSQGTNEKLFFGSGTQLSVL.

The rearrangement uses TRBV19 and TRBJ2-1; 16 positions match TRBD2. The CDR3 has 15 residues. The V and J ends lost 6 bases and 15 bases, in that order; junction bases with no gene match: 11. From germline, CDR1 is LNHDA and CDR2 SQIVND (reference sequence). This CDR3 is CASSAGTSGGALAFF. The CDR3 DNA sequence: TGTGCCAGTAGCGCCGGGACTAGCGGGGGGGCCTTAGCGTTCTTC.

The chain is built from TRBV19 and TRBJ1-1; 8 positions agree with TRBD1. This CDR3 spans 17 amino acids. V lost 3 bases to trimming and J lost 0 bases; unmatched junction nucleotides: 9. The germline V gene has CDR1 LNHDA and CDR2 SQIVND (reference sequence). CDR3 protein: CASSIGTGFIMNTEAFF. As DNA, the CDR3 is TGTGCCAGTAGTATCGGGACAGGCTTTATTATGAACACTGAAGCTTTCTTT.

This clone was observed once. CDR3 bases: TGTGCCAGCAGCCGACAGGGGGACACTGAAGCTTTCTTT. This translates into CASSRQGDTEAFF. J is TRBJ1-1 and V is TRBV7-2; 9 bases are a match to TRBD1. The CDR3 runs 13 residues. CDR1 is SGHTA and CDR2 is FQGNSA in the germline V gene. J gave up 3 bases and V 5 bases, and 1 base lay outside the gene matches.

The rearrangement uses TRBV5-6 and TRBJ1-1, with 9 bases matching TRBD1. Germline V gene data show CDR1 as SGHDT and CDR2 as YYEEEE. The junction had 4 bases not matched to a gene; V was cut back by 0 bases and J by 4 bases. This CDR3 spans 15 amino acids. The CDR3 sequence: CASSLVDRGTTEAFF. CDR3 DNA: TGTGCCAGCAGCTTGGTCGACAGGGGGACCACTGAAGCTTTCTTT.

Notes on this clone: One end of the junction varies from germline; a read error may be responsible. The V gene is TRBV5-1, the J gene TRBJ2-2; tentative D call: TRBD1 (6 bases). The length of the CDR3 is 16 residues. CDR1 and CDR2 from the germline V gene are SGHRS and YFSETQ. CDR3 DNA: TGCGCCAGCAGCAATCAGGGGCGGGCGAAGACCGGGGAGCTGTTTTTT. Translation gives CASSNQGRAKTGELFF.

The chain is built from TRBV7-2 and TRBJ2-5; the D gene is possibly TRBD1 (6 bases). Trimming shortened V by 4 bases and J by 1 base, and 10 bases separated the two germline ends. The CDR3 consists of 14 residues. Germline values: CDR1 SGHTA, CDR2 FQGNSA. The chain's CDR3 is CASSSDRGQETQYF. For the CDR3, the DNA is TGTGCCAGCAGCTCGGACAGAGGCCAAGAGACCCAGTACTTC. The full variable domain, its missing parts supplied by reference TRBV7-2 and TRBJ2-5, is GAGVSQSPSNKVTEKGKDVELRCDPISGHTALYWYRQSLGQGLEFLIYFQGNSAPDKSGLPSDRFSAERTGGSVSTLTIQRTQQEDSAVYLCASSSDRGQETQYFGPGTRLLVL.

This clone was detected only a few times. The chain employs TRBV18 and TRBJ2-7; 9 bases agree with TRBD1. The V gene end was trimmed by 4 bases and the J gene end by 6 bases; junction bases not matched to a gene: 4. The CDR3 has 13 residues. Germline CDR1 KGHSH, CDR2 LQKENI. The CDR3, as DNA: TGTGCCAGCTCACTCAGACAGGGGGGCGAGCAGTACTTC. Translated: CASSLRQGGEQYF.

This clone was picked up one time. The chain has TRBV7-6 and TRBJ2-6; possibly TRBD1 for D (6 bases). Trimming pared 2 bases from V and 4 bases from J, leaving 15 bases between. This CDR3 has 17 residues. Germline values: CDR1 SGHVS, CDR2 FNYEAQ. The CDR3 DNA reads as TGTGCCAGCAGCTTACAACAGGGTTTGGCAGGGGCCAACGTCCTGACTTTC. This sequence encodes CASSLQQGLAGANVLTF.

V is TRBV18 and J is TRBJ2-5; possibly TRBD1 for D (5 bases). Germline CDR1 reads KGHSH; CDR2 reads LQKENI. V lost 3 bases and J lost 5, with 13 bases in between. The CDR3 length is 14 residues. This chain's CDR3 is CASSPRSAGETQYF. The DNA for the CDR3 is TGTGCCAGCTCACCTCGCTCCGCAGGGGAGACCCAGTACTTC.

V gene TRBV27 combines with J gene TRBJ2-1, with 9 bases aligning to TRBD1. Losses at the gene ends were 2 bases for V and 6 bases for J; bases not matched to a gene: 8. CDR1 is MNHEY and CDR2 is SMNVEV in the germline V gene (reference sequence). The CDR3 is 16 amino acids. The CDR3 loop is CASSLGGTGSTNEQFF. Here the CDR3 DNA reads TGTGCCAGCAGTTTAGGCGGGACAGGGTCGACCAATGAGCAGTTCTTC.

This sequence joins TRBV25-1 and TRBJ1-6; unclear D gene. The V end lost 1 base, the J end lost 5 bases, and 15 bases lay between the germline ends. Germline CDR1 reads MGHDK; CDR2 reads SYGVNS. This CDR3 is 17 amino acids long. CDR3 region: CASSESPPSPDNSPLHF. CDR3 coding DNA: TGTGCCAGCAGTGAATCCCCCCCAAGCCCCGATAATTCACCCCTCCACTTT. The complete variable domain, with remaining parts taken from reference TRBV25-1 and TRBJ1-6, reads EADIYQTPRYLVIGTGKKITLECSQTMGHDKMYWYQQDPGMELHLIHYSYGVNSTEKGDLSSESTVSRIRTEHFPLTLESARPSHTSQYLCASSESPPSPDNSPLHFGNGTRLTVT.

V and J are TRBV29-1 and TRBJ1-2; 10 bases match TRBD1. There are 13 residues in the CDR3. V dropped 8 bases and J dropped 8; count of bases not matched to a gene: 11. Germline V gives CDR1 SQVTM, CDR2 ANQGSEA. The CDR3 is CSFQTGGAGGYTF. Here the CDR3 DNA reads TGCAGCTTCCAGACAGGGGGCGCGGGGGGCTACACCTTC.

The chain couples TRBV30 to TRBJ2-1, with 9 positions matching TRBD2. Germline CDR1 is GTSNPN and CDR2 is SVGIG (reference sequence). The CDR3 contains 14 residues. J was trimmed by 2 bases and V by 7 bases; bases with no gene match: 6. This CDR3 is CASGLASPYNEQFF. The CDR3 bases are TGTGCCTCGGGACTAGCTAGTCCCTACAATGAGCAGTTCTTC.

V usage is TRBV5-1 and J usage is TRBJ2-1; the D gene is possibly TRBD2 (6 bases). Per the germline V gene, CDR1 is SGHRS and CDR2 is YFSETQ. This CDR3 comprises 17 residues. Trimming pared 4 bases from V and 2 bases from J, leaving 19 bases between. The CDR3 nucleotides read TGCGCCAGCAGCCAACCCCTGACTAGGTACGCCTACAATGAGCAGTTCTTC. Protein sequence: CASSQPLTRYAYNEQFF.